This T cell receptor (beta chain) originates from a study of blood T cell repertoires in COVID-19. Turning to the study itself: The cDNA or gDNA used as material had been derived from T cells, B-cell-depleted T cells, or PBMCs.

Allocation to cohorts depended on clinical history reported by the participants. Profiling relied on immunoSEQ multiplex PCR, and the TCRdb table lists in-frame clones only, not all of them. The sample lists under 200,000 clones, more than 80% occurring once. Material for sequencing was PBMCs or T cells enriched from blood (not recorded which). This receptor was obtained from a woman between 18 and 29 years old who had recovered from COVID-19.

The CDR3 loop is CASSLNTNYGYTF. Written as DNA, the CDR3 is TGCGCCAGCAGCTTGAATACTAACTATGGCTACACCTTC. This rearrangement joins TRBV5-1 to TRBJ1-2; no firm D call. V gave up 1 base and J gave up 0 bases, with 4 bases separating them. CDR3 size: 13 residues. Germline V gene lookup returns CDR1 SGHRS and CDR2 YFSETQ.